This TCR beta chain is drawn from a study of blood T cell repertoires in COVID-19. Original processing notes: Reference gene primer amplification gave estimated nucleated cell counts. This table comes from immunoSEQ multiplex PCR, and its TCRdb copy is limited to in-frame clones, with some not included. Clonal size and the V and J genes are those of that table, whereas D and trimming came from the DNA. The sample contains 200,000 to 250,000 clones, roughly 85% of which appear only once. Participants had their cohort set by participant-reported clinical history. This receptor was taken from a man under 40 who had recovered from COVID-19. Specimen: PBMCs or T cells enriched from blood (not recorded which).

Written as DNA, the CDR3 is TGTGCCAGCAGTTCTTACGAGGGAGGGGCCAACGTCCTGACTTTC. Translating gives CASSSYEGGANVLTF. The V gene is TRBV6-2 or TRBV6-3, the J gene TRBJ2-6; TRBD2 might be the D (5 bases). Germline-derived CDR1 and CDR2 are MNHEY and SVGEGT. Trimming left V 4 bases short and J 4 bases short, with 11 bases between. The CDR3 is 15 amino acids.